This T cell receptor beta chain was obtained from a study of Graves' ophthalmopathy and Graves' hyperthyroidism. A word on this clonotype: An end of the junction differs from the germline gene, which may be a read error.

CDR1 and CDR2 (germline): KGHDR, SFDVKD. The CDR3 runs to 15 residues. Using RNA transcripts, the TCR beta CDR3 regions were amplified. RT-PCR in the first round used HTBI primers; a second-round multiplex PCR followed. One entry per CDR3 protein results from TCRdb running MiXCR on the multiplex PCR reads. The data hold about 550,000 distinct CDR3 sequences, with approximately 35% observed a single time. Other autoimmune diseases, uncontrolled infections, pregnancy and lactation each led to patient exclusion. The receptor was isolated from an adult man with Graves' hyperthyroidism. Sequencing was carried out using peripheral blood or thyroid tissue (not recorded which). This chain uses TRBV24-1 with TRBJ1-4; weak D call: TRBD1 (5 bases). CDR3 nucleotide sequence: TGTGCCACCAGTGACCCACAAGGAGGGGACGAAAGACTGCTTTTT. It is translated as CATSDPQGGDERLLF.